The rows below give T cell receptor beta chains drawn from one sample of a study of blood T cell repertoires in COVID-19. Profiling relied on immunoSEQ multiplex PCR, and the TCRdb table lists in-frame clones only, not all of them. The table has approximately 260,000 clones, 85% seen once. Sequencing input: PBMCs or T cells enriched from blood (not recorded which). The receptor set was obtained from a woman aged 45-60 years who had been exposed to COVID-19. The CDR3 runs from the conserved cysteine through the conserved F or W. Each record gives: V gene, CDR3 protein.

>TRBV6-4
CASTPGAGGFRPYEQYF
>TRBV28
CASSFPTGNNSPLHF
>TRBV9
CASSATQGYGYTF
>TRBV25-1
CASSRQRSLTDTQYF
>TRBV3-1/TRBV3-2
CASSQNRAVDTQYF
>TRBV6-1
CASSEALGAGLAGGRRELFF
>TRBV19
CASSIRGQPYEQYF
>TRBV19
CASSVSPMNTEAFF
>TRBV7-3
CASSLQGGTQYF
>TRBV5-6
CASSSGDIGDYGYTF
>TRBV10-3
CAISLGTTTDTQYF
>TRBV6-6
CASSPQRGGLGEQYF
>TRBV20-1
CSASGSLTGGHPDTQYF
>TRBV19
CASTPSGGSTDTQYF
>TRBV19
CASSGSNQPQHF
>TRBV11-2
CASSLLRTGELFF
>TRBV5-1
CASREGPSSYNSPLHF
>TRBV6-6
CASSYSTIAQGSEAFF
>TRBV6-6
CASRPSGGVYNEQFF
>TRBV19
CASSDPGTGVTNEKLFF
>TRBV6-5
CASRPRGNTEAFF
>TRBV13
CASSLGGGNTIYF
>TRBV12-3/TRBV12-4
CASSFPQNTIYF
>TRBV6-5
CASSRGMRDEQYF
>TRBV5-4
CASSLQGSSLNTEAFF
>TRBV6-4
CASSASNGGAGSGANVLTF
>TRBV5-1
CASSSYDRGPQPNGYTF
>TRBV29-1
CSVEDLTDEQFF
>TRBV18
CASSPGQGRMTDTQYF
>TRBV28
CASSLQGIGNTEAFF
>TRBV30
CASSGQGPTEAFF
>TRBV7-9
CASSLRFSGQGNTGELFF
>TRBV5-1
CASSGTGSGYTF
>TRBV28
CASSLPASRAYGTEAFF
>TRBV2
CASSGGDRGHQPQHF
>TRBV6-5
CASSYGGARNTEAFF
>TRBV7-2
CASSPRTGKTGELFF
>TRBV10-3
CAISERAGGQETQYF
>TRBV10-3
CAISQEETQYF
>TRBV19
CASSIDLLMRQGDNQPQHF
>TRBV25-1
CASSAGVYNSPLHF
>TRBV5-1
CASSFGDSARYEQYF
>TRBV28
CASRRGRGGNTEAFF
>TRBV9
CASSPNLAGGQDTQYF
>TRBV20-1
CSAPDYYEQYF
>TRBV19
CASSIQDRVLFGNQPQHF
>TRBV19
CASTADRGGTEAFF
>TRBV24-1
CATSAPPGHQGTQETQYF
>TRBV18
CASSPRSTGGNTIYF
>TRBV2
CAVPGVYGYTF
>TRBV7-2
CASSFGGESRGYTF
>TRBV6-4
CASSPSGRVDEQYF
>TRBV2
CASSDPTSVASTDTQYF
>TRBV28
CASMAVANQPQHF
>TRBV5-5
CASSPGLAEQFF
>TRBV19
CASSSYSGGAGNEQFF
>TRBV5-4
CASSLEGPREKLFF
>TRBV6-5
CASSLRHGEKKLFF
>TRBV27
CASSRSDSSYEQYF